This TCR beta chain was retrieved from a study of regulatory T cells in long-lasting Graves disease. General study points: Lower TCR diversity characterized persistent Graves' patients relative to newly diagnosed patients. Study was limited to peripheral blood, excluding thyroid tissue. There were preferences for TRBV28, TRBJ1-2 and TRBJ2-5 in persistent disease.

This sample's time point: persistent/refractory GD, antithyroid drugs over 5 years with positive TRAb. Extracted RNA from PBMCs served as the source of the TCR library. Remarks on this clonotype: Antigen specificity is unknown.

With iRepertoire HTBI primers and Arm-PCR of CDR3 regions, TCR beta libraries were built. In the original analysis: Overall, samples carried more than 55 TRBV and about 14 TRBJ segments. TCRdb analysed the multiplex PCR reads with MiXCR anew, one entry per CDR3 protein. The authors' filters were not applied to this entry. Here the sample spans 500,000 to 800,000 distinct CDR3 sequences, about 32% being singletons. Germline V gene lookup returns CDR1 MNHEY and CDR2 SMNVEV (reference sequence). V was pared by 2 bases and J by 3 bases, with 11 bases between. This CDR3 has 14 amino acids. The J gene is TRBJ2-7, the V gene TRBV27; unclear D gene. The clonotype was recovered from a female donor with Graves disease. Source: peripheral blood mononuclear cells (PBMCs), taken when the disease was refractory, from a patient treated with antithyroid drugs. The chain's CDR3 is CASSLTGLVYEQYF. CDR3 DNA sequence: TGTGCCAGCAGTTTAACGGGTCTAGTCTACGAGCAGTACTTC.